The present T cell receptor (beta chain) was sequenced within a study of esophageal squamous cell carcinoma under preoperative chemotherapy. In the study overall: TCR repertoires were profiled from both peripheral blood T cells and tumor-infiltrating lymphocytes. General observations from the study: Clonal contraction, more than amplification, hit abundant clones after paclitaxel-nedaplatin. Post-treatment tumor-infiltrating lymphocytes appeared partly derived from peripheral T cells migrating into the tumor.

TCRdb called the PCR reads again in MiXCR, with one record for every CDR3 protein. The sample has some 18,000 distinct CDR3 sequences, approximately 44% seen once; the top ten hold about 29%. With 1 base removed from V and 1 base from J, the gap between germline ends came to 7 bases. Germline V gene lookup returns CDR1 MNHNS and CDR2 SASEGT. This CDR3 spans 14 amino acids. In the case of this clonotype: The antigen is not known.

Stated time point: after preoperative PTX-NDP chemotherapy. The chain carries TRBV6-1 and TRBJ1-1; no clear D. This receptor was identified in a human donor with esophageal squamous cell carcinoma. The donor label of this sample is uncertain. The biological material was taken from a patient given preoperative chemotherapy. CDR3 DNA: TGTGCCAGCAGTGAAGTTACAGCGAACACTGAAGCTTTCTTT. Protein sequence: CASSEVTANTEAFF.